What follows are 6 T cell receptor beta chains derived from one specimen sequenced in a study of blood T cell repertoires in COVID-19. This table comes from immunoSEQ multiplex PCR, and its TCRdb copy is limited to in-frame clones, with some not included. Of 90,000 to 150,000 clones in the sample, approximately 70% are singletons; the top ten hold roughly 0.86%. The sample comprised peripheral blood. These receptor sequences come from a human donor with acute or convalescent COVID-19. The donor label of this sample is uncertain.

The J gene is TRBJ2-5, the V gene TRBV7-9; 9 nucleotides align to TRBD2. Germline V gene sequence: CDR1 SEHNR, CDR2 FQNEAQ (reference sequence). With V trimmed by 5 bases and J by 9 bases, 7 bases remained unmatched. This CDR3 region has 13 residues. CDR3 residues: CASSALAGPPQYF. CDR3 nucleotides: TGTGCCAGCAGCGCGCTAGCGGGGCCGCCCCAGTACTTC.

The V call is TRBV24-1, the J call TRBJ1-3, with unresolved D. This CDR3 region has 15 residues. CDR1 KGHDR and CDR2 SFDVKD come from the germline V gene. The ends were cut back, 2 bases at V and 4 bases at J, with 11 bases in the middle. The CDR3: CATSDSGSSGNTIYF. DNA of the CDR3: TGTGCCACCAGTGATTCCGGGAGTTCAGGAAACACCATATATTTT.

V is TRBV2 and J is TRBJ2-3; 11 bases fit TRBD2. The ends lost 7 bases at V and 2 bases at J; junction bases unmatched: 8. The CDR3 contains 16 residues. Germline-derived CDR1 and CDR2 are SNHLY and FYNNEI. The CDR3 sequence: CASKALAGGNTDTQYF. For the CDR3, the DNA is TGTGCCAGCAAGGCCCTAGCGGGGGGAAACACAGATACGCAGTATTTT.

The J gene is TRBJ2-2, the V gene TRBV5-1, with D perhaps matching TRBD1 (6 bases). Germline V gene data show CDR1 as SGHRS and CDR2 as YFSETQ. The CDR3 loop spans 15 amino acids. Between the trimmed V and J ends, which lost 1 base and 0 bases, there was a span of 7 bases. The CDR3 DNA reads TGCGCCAGCAGCTTGACAGGGCCGAACACCGGGGAGCTGTTTTTT. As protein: CASSLTGPNTGELFF.

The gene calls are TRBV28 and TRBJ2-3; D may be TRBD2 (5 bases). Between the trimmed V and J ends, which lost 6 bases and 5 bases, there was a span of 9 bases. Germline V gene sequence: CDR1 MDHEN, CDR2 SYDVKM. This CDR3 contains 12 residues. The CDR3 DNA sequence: TGTGCCAGCAGCACGGGGATAGATACGCAGTATTTT. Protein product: CASSTGIDTQYF.

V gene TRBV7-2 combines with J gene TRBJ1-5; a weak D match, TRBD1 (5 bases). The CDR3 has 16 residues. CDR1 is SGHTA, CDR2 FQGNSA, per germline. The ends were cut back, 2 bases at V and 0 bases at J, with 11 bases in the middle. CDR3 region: CASSLRGDHSNQPQHF. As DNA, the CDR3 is TGTGCCAGCAGCTTACGCGGGGACCATAGCAATCAGCCCCAGCATTTT.